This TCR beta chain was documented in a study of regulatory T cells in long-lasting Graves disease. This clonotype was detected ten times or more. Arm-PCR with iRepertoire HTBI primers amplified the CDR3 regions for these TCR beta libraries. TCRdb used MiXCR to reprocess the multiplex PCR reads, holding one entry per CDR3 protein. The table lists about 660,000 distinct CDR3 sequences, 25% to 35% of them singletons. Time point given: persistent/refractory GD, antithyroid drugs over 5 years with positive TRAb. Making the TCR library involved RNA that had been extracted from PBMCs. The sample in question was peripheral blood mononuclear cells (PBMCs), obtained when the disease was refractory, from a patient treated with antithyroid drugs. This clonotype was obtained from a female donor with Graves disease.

As DNA, the CDR3 is TGTGCCAGCACGGGGGGGGGTTCACCCCTCCACTTT. It codes for CASTGGGSPLHF. V and J are TRBV28 and TRBJ1-6; possibly TRBD1 for D (5 bases). Per germline, CDR1 MDHEN and CDR2 SYDVKM. Between the trimmed V and J ends, which lost 7 bases and 9 bases, there was a span of 10 bases. CDR3 size: 12 residues.